A selection of T cell receptor beta chains follows, all from one sample in a study of cytomegalovirus exposure and HLA in healthy donors. Method: immunoSEQ multiplex PCR; TCRdb's copy keeps in-frame clones and lacks some. Counted here are about 68,000 clones, roughly nine tenths occurring once; the ten biggest clones make up 3.1%. The specimen sequenced was PBMCs. The receptors stem from a man aged 18 to 29 in good health and CMV-seronegative. The CDR3 runs from the conserved cysteine through the conserved F or W. A D gene is named only where the DNA matches it firmly. Size tells how often a clone was seen (once, few, many) or the class of an expanded clone, and some rows leave it out.

j_call clone_size d_call v_call cdr3_nt cdr3_aa
TRBJ1-5 few . TRBV10-3 TGTGCCACTCGGGGGGGATACAATCAGCCCCAGCATTTT CATRGGYNQPQHF
TRBJ2-1 . . TRBV10-3 TGTGCCATTGGGACTTTCAATGAGCAGTTCTTC CAIGTFNEQFF
TRBJ2-5 few . TRBV27 TGTGCCAGCAGTTTAGGAGGTTCCCAGACCCAGTACTTC CASSLGGSQTQYF
TRBJ2-1 . TRBD1 TRBV4-3 TGCGCCAGCAGCCAGGACAGTACAGGGGGCGCGTGGAATGAGCAGTTCTTC CASSQDSTGGAWNEQFF
TRBJ1-1 . TRBD1 TRBV27 TGTGCCAGCAGTCATCGGGGACAGGGGGCTGAAGCTTTCTTT CASSHRGQGAEAFF
TRBJ2-7 . . TRBV4-3 TGCGCCAGCAGCCAAGAGTGGGGGGAGAGGTACGAGCAGTACTTC CASSQEWGERYEQYF
TRBJ2-7 once . TRBV2 TGTGCCAGCAGTTACAGGGAGGGGGGCGAGCAGTACTTC CASSYREGGEQYF
TRBJ1-1 . . TRBV9 TGTGCCAGCAGCGCTGGAGTACAGGAAAAGAACACTGAAGCTTTCTTT CASSAGVQEKNTEAFF
TRBJ2-2 . . TRBV7-9 TGTGCCAGCAGCAGGGGATCGGACACCGGGGAGCTGTTTTTT CASSRGSDTGELFF
TRBJ2-5 once . TRBV9 TGTGCCAGCAGCGTAGCCCAGGGGGAGACCCAGTACTTC CASSVAQGETQYF
TRBJ2-3 . TRBD2 TRBV7-2 TGTGCCAGCAGCTTAGCGTGGGGACTAGCGGGAGGAGATACGCAGTATTTT CASSLAWGLAGGDTQYF
TRBJ2-3 . TRBD2 TRBV11-2 TGTGCCAGCAGCTTAGAGGCCAGCGGGAGGGCCGCGAGCACAGATACGCAGTATTTT CASSLEASGRAASTDTQYF
TRBJ2-1 . . TRBV10-3 TGTGCCGCCTTAGCCCGCAATGAGCAGTTCTTC CAALARNEQFF
TRBJ1-5 . TRBD1 TRBV5-6 TGTGCCAGCAGCTTAGGGACAGGGCTCGATCAGCCCCAGCATTTT CASSLGTGLDQPQHF
TRBJ1-3 . TRBD1 TRBV6-5 TGTGCCAGCAGCTCACAGGGGGCCGGTGGAAACACCATATATTTT CASSSQGAGGNTIYF
TRBJ2-7 . . TRBV4-2 TGTGCCAGCAGCCAGGCCTTCCAAAGCTCCTACGAGCAGTACTTC CASSQAFQSSYEQYF
TRBJ1-5 . . TRBV6-1 TGTGCCAGCAGTGCAGTGAATGCTCAGCCCCAGCATTTT CASSAVNAQPQHF
TRBJ2-5 . . TRBV18 TGTGCCAGCTCAGAATGGGGAGATTATCAAGAGACCCAGTACTTC CASSEWGDYQETQYF
TRBJ2-7 . TRBD2 TRBV9 TGTGCCAGCAGCAGACGACCGACTAGCGGGTTAACCTACGAGCAGTACTTC CASSRRPTSGLTYEQYF
TRBJ1-3 . TRBD1 TRBV7-6 TGTGCCAGCAGCTTAGGGACAGGGACCTCTGGAAACACCATATATTTT CASSLGTGTSGNTIYF
TRBJ1-5 . . TRBV19 TGTGCCAGTAGCCCCGGGAGGGTAGTAAATAATCAGCCCCAGCATTTT CASSPGRVVNNQPQHF
TRBJ2-3 once . TRBV5-5 TGTGCCAGCAGCTTTCCATTAGATACGCAGTATTTT CASSFPLDTQYF
TRBJ2-1 . . TRBV18 TGTGCCAGCTCACCGACTTCGGTGGGAGAGTGGAATGAGCAGTTCTTC CASSPTSVGEWNEQFF
TRBJ1-5 . . TRBV28 TGTGCCAGCTTACAGGAGGGAATGAACAATCAGCCCCAGCATTTT CASLQEGMNNQPQHF
TRBJ1-5 . . TRBV30 TGTGCCTTCGCCAGGGGAAACCAGCCCCAGCATTTT CAFARGNQPQHF
TRBJ1-4 . TRBD1 TRBV27 TGTGCCAGCAGAACCAACATCCGGAGGACAGGGGGCGAAAAACTGTTTTTT CASRTNIRRTGGEKLFF
TRBJ1-2 . . TRBV14 TGTGCCAGCAGCCATGAACTGACAGGAGGCTATGGCTACACCTTC CASSHELTGGYGYTF
TRBJ1-3 . . TRBV19 TGTGCCAGTAGTGTATCCTTAGCGAGCTCTGGAAACACCATATATTTT CASSVSLASSGNTIYF
TRBJ2-2 . . TRBV2 TGTGCCAGCAGTCTAGACGGGAACACCGGGGAGCTGTTTTTT CASSLDGNTGELFF
TRBJ2-7 . . TRBV27 TGTGCCAGCAGTTCCCCAACCCGGACACAGTCCTACGAGCAGTACTTC CASSSPTRTQSYEQYF
TRBJ1-1 . . TRBV10-2 TGCGCCAGCAGCGAGGGTCTTAGCACTGAAGCTTTCTTT CASSEGLSTEAFF
TRBJ2-3 . . TRBV28 TGTGCCAGCAGTTTGCCCGTCAGTACGCAGTATTTT CASSLPVSTQYF
TRBJ2-5 . TRBD2 TRBV2 TGTGCCAGCAGTGATAGAAGTAGCGGGAGGGAAGAGACCCAGTACTTC CASSDRSSGREETQYF
TRBJ1-1 . . TRBV28 TGTGCCAGCAGCCCGGGACACATGAACACTGAAGCTTTCTTT CASSPGHMNTEAFF
TRBJ2-7 . . TRBV6-5 TGTGCCTCTAGGAGGGGAGAAAATGTAGGCGAGCAGTACTTC CASRRGENVGEQYF
TRBJ2-3 once TRBD2 TRBV7-8 TGTGCCAGCAGCTCCCCCTCAGCCGCGGGGGGAGATACGCAGTATTTT CASSSPSAAGGDTQYF
TRBJ1-5 . . TRBV21-1 TGTGCCAGCAGCAACCAACCGGGATGTGTCAGGCGAAATCAGCCCCAGCATTTT CASSNQPGCVRRNQPQHF
TRBJ1-5 . . TRBV28 TGTGCCAGCAGTAACACAGGGTACAATCAGCCCCAGCATTTT CASSNTGYNQPQHF
TRBJ2-2 . . TRBV5-4 TGTGCCAGCAGCTTGAACAGTAAGCCCGGGGAGCTGTTTTTT CASSLNSKPGELFF
TRBJ1-1 . . TRBV18 TGTGCCAGCTCATCTATCCTGACAGGGAACACTGAAGCTTTCTTT CASSSILTGNTEAFF
TRBJ1-1 . . TRBV6-5 TGTGCCAGCAGGGCGGAGGAGCGCACTGAAGCTTTCTTT CASRAEERTEAFF
TRBJ2-5 . . TRBV27 TGTGCCACCAAGGGGGAAGGAATGGGGACCCAGTACTTC CATKGEGMGTQYF
TRBJ2-3 . TRBD2 TRBV7-3 TGTGCCAGCAGCTTATCTAGCGGGATAACGACAGATACGCAGTATTTT CASSLSSGITTDTQYF
TRBJ2-5 . TRBD2 TRBV7-2 TGTGCCAGCGGACCTAGCGGGGAAGAGACCCAGTACTTC CASGPSGEETQYF
TRBJ2-7 . TRBD2 TRBV9 TGTGCCAGCAGCAACGGGGGGAACTCCTACGAGCAGTACTTC CASSNGGNSYEQYF
TRBJ2-1 . . TRBV7-2 TGTGCCAGCAGCTTAAGCTACTCCGATGAGCAGTTCTTC CASSLSYSDEQFF
TRBJ1-1 . TRBD1 TRBV10-3 TGTGCCATCAGGCCTGGACAGGGTTCCGGGAACACTGAAGCTTTCTTT CAIRPGQGSGNTEAFF
TRBJ2-1 few TRBD2 TRBV10-3 TGTGCCATCACCCGGGAGGGCTCCTACAATGAGCAGTTCTTC CAITREGSYNEQFF
TRBJ2-7 . TRBD1 TRBV19 TGTGCCAGTCTCGGGACAGGTACCTACGAGCAGTACTTC CASLGTGTYEQYF
TRBJ2-5 . TRBD1 TRBV30 TGTGCCTGGAAGCTCACAGGGGGTGGGACCCAGTACTTC CAWKLTGGGTQYF
TRBJ2-2 . TRBD2 TRBV4-3 TGCGCCAGCAGCCAAGAAGGGGGACTATCCGGGAGGGGGATCGGGGAGCTGTTTTTT CASSQEGGLSGRGIGELFF
TRBJ1-3 . . TRBV6-7 TGTGGTATTTCAGGGACTGGAAACACCATATATTTT CGISGTGNTIYF
TRBJ2-3 once TRBD2 TRBV4-3 TGCGCCAGCAGCCAAGATCGAGACCGGGAGGGAGTCACAGATACGCAGTATTTT CASSQDRDREGVTDTQYF
TRBJ2-2 once . TRBV5-1 TGCGCCAGCAGGTTGGACACTAGCTGGGGCACCGGGGAGCTGTTTTTT CASRLDTSWGTGELFF
TRBJ2-7 . TRBD1 TRBV19 TGTGCCAGTAGTCCCCCTGGGACAGGGAAATTGTTGGAGCAGTACTTC CASSPPGTGKLLEQYF
TRBJ1-2 . . TRBV9 TGTGCCAGCAGCGCCACCCCGGGGGATGGCTACACCTTC CASSATPGDGYTF
TRBJ2-1 . . TRBV5-8 TGTGCCAGCGGCCGCAGGGATGAGCAGTTCTTC CASGRRDEQFF
TRBJ2-3 . TRBD2 TRBV4-2 TGTGCCAGCAGCCAAGACGTGCTAGCGGGAGATACGCAGTATTTT CASSQDVLAGDTQYF
TRBJ2-7 . TRBD2 TRBV11-1 TGTGCCAGCAGCACTACTAGCGGGAGTATCGCCTACGAGCAGTACTTC CASSTTSGSIAYEQYF
TRBJ1-5 . TRBD1 TRBV7-8 TGTGCCAGCAGCTTAGAGGGACAGGGAGGGCAGCCCCAGCATTTT CASSLEGQGGQPQHF